A selection of T cell receptor beta chains follows, all from one sample in a study of shared clonotypes between healthy human individuals. This table comes from immunoSEQ multiplex PCR, and its TCRdb copy is limited to in-frame clones, with some not included. The sample yields some 2 million clones, 85% to 95% seen once. The sample comprised naive CD4+ T cells sorted from blood. These receptors originate from a man aged 18 to 30 in good health. The CDR3 runs from the conserved cysteine through the conserved F or W. Fields, in order: clone size, V gene, D gene, J gene, CDR3 DNA, CDR3 protein. A D gene is named only where the DNA matches it firmly. Only some rows state a clone size, as once, few, many or a class for expanded clones.

NA,TRBV9,NA,TRBJ2-1,TGTGCCAGCAGCGTAGAGGGGACAAGCCCCAATGAGCAGTTCTTC,CASSVEGTSPNEQFF
NA,TRBV5-4,TRBD1,TRBJ2-7,TGTGCCAGCAGCTTGACCGGGACAGGGGCCTACGAGCAGTACTTC,CASSLTGTGAYEQYF
NA,TRBV7-2,NA,TRBJ1-6,TGTGCCAGCAGCTTAGTTTGGGACGGTCGAAATTCACCCCTCCACTTT,CASSLVWDGRNSPLHF
NA,TRBV7-2,NA,TRBJ2-2,TGTGCCAGCAGCCTCGGGACTGTTAAGACCGGGGAGCTGTTTTTT,CASSLGTVKTGELFF
NA,TRBV29-1,NA,TRBJ2-2,TGCAGCGTTGACGGGATGGCACCCGGGGAGCTGTTTTTT,CSVDGMAPGELFF
NA,TRBV18,NA,TRBJ1-6,TGTGCCAGCTCACTAGGGGACCTTTCACCCCTCCACTTT,CASSLGDLSPLHF
NA,TRBV7-2,NA,TRBJ2-1,TGTGCCAGCAGCCCCGGACTAGAGCAGTTCTTC,CASSPGLEQFF
NA,TRBV29-1,NA,TRBJ1-2,TGCAGCGTTTCGGGACGGATGACGAATGGCTACACCTTC,CSVSGRMTNGYTF
NA,TRBV7-9,TRBD1,TRBJ2-2,TGTGCCGGCCAATTCCGGGACAGGGACACCGGGGAGCTGTTTTTT,CAGQFRDRDTGELFF
NA,TRBV7-9,NA,TRBJ1-1,TGTGCCAGCAGCTTAGTAATTGTGCAGGATGAAGCTTTCTTT,CASSLVIVQDEAFF
NA,TRBV6-1,NA,TRBJ1-2,TGTGCCAGCAGTGAACTAAGGGGCCGGGATGGCTACACCTTC,CASSELRGRDGYTF
once,TRBV5-6,TRBD1,TRBJ2-7,TGTGCCAGCAGCCCGGACAGGGCCGCCGTTGCCTACGAGCAGTACTTC,CASSPDRAAVAYEQYF
NA,TRBV5-5,TRBD1,TRBJ1-6,TGTGCCAGCAGCTTGACGGCCGCAGGGGGCTCCGGGTCACCCCTCCACTTT,CASSLTAAGGSGSPLHF
NA,TRBV28,TRBD2,TRBJ2-3,TGTGCCAGCAGCCGGACTAGCGGATACACAGATACGCAGTATTTT,CASSRTSGYTDTQYF
NA,TRBV6-5,NA,TRBJ2-2,TGTGCCAGCAGATCGGACAGATTCACCGGGGAGCTGTTTTTT,CASRSDRFTGELFF
NA,TRBV6-5,NA,TRBJ2-1,TGTGCCAGCAGAGAAGCGGACCGAAATGAGCAGTTCTTC,CASREADRNEQFF
NA,TRBV7-8,NA,TRBJ2-1,TGTGCCAGCAGCTTAGTAGACGGGACCTACAATGAGCAGTTCTTC,CASSLVDGTYNEQFF
NA,TRBV15,NA,TRBJ2-1,TGTGCCACCAGCAGAGATTCGGGACCACCCTTCAATGAGCAGTTCTTC,CATSRDSGPPFNEQFF
NA,TRBV29-1,NA,TRBJ2-7,TGCAGCGTTGGGGGACAAGGGATGTACTCCTACGAGCAGTACTTC,CSVGGQGMYSYEQYF
NA,TRBV5-6,TRBD2,TRBJ2-2,TGTGCCAGCTTTCCCGCGGGGGACGGACGCGCGGACACCGGGGAGCTGTTTTTT,CASFPAGDGRADTGELFF
NA,TRBV27,TRBD1,TRBJ1-2,TGTGCCAGCAGTTTCACCAGACAGGGAAACTATGGCTACACCTTC,CASSFTRQGNYGYTF
NA,TRBV6-1,NA,TRBJ1-1,TGTGCCAGCAGTGTAGGGACATCGGGTCCGTCTGAAGCTTTCTTT,CASSVGTSGPSEAFF
NA,TRBV2,NA,TRBJ2-7,TGTGCCAGCAGATTGAGGAGGGTCTCCTACGAGCAGTACTTC,CASRLRRVSYEQYF
NA,TRBV5-5,NA,TRBJ2-3,TGTGCCAGCAGCCCCTACAGCACAGATACGCAGTATTTT,CASSPYSTDTQYF
NA,TRBV11-2,TRBD1,TRBJ1-2,TGTGCCAGCAGCGGACAGGGGAACTATGGCTACACCTTC,CASSGQGNYGYTF
once,TRBV7-2,NA,TRBJ1-5,TGTGCCAGCAGCTTAGAACCCGGAGAGAATCAGCCCCAGCATTTT,CASSLEPGENQPQHF
NA,TRBV18,NA,TRBJ2-7,TGTGCCAGCTCACCACCGAGTGCGAGCTCCTACGAGCAGTACTTC,CASSPPSASSYEQYF
NA,TRBV20-1,NA,TRBJ2-5,TGCAGTGCTAGGAGGGGGGAGACCCAGTACTTC,CSARRGETQYF
NA,TRBV6-1,TRBD2,TRBJ2-7,TGTGCCAGCAGTGAAGATTGGACTAGTAGCGAGCAGTACTTC,CASSEDWTSSEQYF
NA,TRBV15,NA,TRBJ2-5,TGTGCCACCAGCAGAGTACCCAGGGGAGGGGGGTACCAAGAGACCCAGTACTTC,CATSRVPRGGGYQETQYF
once,TRBV5-1,TRBD1,TRBJ2-1,TGCGCCAGCAGTGACCAGGGGGCGCCTTACAATGAGCAGTTCTTC,CASSDQGAPYNEQFF
NA,TRBV30,TRBD2,TRBJ2-3,TGTGCCTGGAGAACTCCGGGACTAGGGGCCGCAGATACGCAGTATTTT,CAWRTPGLGAADTQYF
NA,TRBV4-2,NA,TRBJ1-6,TGTGCCAGCAGCCCGGAAGGGGGGCGGAATTCACCCCTCCACTTT,CASSPEGGRNSPLHF
NA,TRBV5-4,TRBD1,TRBJ2-7,TGTGCCAGCAGCCTTACAGCTGGGCAGGGGGAAGAGCAGTACTTC,CASSLTAGQGEEQYF
NA,TRBV19,NA,TRBJ2-2,TGTGCCATCTCTACGAACACCGGGGAGCTGTTTTTT,CAISTNTGELFF
NA,TRBV6-1,TRBD1,TRBJ1-6,TGTGCCAGCAGGAAGGACAGGTTTGATTCACCCCTCCACTTT,CASRKDRFDSPLHF
NA,TRBV4-3,NA,TRBJ1-4,TGCGCCAGCAGCCAAGGGATGGGAGGAGGTCGGGGGGATGAAAAACTGTTTTTT,CASSQGMGGGRGDEKLFF
NA,TRBV27,TRBD2,TRBJ2-7,TGTGCCAGCAGTTTCGGAGCGGGAGTGCTTACCTACGAGCAGTACTTC,CASSFGAGVLTYEQYF
NA,TRBV4-3,TRBD1,TRBJ1-4,TGCGCCAGCAGCCCGACAGGGACTAATGAAAAACTGTTTTTT,CASSPTGTNEKLFF
once,TRBV5-6,NA,TRBJ2-2,TGTGCCAGCAGTGGACGAACCGGAACCGGGGAGCTGTTTTTT,CASSGRTGTGELFF
NA,TRBV6-5,NA,TRBJ1-1,TGTGCCAGCAGTTACAGAGGGACAACGAACACTGAAGCTTTCTTT,CASSYRGTTNTEAFF